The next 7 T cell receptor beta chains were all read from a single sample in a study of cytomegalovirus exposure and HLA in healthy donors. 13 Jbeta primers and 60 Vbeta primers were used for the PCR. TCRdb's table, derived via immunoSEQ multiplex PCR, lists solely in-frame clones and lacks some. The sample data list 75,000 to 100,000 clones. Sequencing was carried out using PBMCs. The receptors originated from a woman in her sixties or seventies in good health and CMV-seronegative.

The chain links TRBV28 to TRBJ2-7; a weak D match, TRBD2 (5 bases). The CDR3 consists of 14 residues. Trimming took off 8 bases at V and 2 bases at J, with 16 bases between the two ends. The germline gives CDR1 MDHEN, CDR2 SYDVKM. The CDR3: CASGELFSPYEQYF. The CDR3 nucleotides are TGTGCCAGCGGGGAGTTGTTTAGCCCCTACGAGCAGTACTTC.

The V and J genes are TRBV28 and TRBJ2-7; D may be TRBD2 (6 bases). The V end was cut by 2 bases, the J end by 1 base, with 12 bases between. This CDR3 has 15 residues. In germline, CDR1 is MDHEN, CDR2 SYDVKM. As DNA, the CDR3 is TGTGCCAGCAGTTTAGTACCTAGCGTATCCTACGAGCAGTACTTC. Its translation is CASSLVPSVSYEQYF.

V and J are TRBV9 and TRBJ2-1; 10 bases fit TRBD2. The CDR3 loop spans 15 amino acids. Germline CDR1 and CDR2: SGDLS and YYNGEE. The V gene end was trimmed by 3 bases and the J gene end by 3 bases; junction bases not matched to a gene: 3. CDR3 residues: CASSAGTSDYNEQFF. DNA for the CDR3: TGTGCCAGCAGCGCCGGGACTAGCGACTACAATGAGCAGTTCTTC.

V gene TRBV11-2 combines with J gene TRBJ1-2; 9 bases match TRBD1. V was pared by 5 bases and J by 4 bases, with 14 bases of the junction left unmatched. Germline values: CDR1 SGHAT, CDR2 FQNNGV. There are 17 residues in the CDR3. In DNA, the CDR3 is TGTGCCAGCAGCCCTGCCGCAGGGGGACAGGGAAGCTATGGCTACACCTTC. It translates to CASSPAAGGQGSYGYTF.

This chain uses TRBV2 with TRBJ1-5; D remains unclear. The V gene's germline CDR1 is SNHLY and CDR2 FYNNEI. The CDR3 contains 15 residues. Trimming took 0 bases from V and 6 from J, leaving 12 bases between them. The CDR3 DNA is TGTGCCAGCAGTGAAGCCCGGGCGGGGAGTCAGCCCCAGCATTTT. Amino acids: CASSEARAGSQPQHF. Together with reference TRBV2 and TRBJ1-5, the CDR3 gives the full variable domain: EPEVTQTPSHQVTQMGQEVILRCVPISNHLYFYWYRQILGQKVEFLVSFYNNEISEKSEIFDDQFSVERPDGSNFTLKIRSTKLEDSAMYFCASSEARAGSQPQHFGDGTRLSIL.

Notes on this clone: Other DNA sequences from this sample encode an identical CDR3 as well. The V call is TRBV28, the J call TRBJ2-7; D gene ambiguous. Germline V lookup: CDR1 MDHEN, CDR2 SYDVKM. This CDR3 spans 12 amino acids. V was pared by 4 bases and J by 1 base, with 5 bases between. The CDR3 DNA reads TGTGCCAGCAGTTCGGGTTCCTACGAGCAGTACTTC. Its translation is CASSSGSYEQYF.

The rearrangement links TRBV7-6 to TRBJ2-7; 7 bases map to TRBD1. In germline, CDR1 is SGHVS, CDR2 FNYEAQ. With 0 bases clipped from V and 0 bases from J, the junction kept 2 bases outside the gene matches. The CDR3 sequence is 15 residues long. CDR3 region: CASSLATGSSYEQYF. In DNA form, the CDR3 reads TGTGCCAGCAGCTTAGCGACAGGGAGCTCCTACGAGCAGTACTTC.